These 32 T cell receptor beta chains share one sample of origin, sequenced in a study of technical replicates of blood from a few donors. Only in-frame clones appear in the TCRdb table, and some are missing; sequencing was by immunoSEQ multiplex PCR. The table includes 100,000 or so clones, 90% to 96% detected once. The sequencing input was T cells isolated from PBMCs. The receptors stem from a human donor in good health.

This clone was seen a single time. V and J are TRBV23-1 and TRBJ1-4; 9 bases match TRBD1. TRBV23-1 is recorded as an ORF, its role being uncertain. The V gene end was trimmed by 3 bases and the J gene end by 5 bases; junction bases not matched to a gene: 4. The CDR3 runs 15 residues. The CDR3 DNA is TGCGCCAGCAGTCATTCCGGGACAGGGAATGAAAAACTGTTTTTT. Its protein product is CASSHSGTGNEKLFF.

The rearrangement uses TRBV28 and TRBJ1-4; the match to TRBD1 covers 8 bases. Trimming took 2 bases from V and 4 from J; bases not matched to a gene: 3. This CDR3 spans 15 amino acids. Germline CDR1 is MDHEN and CDR2 is SYDVKM. The CDR3 DNA is TGTGCCAGCAGTTTACAGGGGGCCCTTAATGAAAAACTGTTTTTT. Protein sequence: CASSLQGALNEKLFF.

CDR3 in amino acids: CASRGVGETQYF. As DNA, the CDR3 is TGTGCCAGCCGGGGGGTGGGCGAGACCCAGTACTTC. The gene calls are TRBV27 and TRBJ2-5; 7 positions match TRBD2. Unmatched junction bases numbered 5, after V lost 8 bases and J lost 5 bases. The CDR3 loop spans 12 amino acids. Per the germline V gene, CDR1 is MNHEY and CDR2 is SMNVEV (reference sequence).

The chain employs TRBV30 and TRBJ2-2, with TRBD1 matching 7 bases. The CDR3 is 15 amino acids. Germline assignment: CDR1 GTSNPN and CDR2 SVGIG (reference sequence). V lost 3 bases and J lost 5; bases outside the gene matches: 9. The CDR3 region is CAWRYRQGATGELFF. DNA of the CDR3: TGTGCCTGGAGGTACAGACAGGGAGCGACCGGGGAGCTGTTTTTT.

V is TRBV13 and J is TRBJ2-1; no clear D gene. The germline V and J ends were trimmed by 4 bases and 7 bases, with 8 bases remaining between them. CDR3 length equals 12 residues. CDR1 and CDR2 from the germline V gene are PRHDT and FYEKMQ (reference sequence). This CDR3 reads CASSSILNEQFF. The CDR3 DNA follows: TGTGCCAGCAGCTCCATTTTGAATGAGCAGTTCTTC. The full variable domain, rest sourced from reference TRBV13 and TRBJ2-1, is AAGVIQSPRHLIKEKRETATLKCYPIPRHDTVYWYQQGPGQDPQFLISFYEKMQSDKGSIPDRFSAQQFSDYHSELNMSSLELGDSALYFCASSSILNEQFFGPGTRLTVL.

The chain combines TRBV9 with TRBJ2-1; the match to TRBD2 covers 12 bases. This CDR3 contains 17 residues. Trimming cost V 3 bases and J 3 bases; bases outside gene matches: 7. From germline, CDR1 is SGDLS and CDR2 YYNGEE. The CDR3 sequence: CASSAPLAGGGYNEQFF. DNA of the CDR3: TGTGCCAGCAGCGCCCCTCTAGCGGGAGGGGGCTACAATGAGCAGTTCTTC.

This chain connects TRBV12-5 to TRBJ2-7, with TRBD1 as a possible D gene (5 bases). CDR3 size: 12 residues. The V and J ends lost 8 bases and 1 base respectively, with 9 bases between them. Germline CDR1 LGHNT, CDR2 FRNRAP. In DNA form, the CDR3 reads TGTGCTAGTAGTCAGGGATCCTACGAGCAGTACTTC. Amino acid sequence: CASSQGSYEQYF.

The CDR3 loop is CASSQYRGGYGYTF. In nucleotides, the CDR3 is TGTGCCAGCAGCCAATACAGGGGCGGCTATGGCTACACCTTC. This sequence joins TRBV6-5 and TRBJ1-2; 7 nucleotides match TRBD1. From germline, CDR1 is MNHEY and CDR2 SVGAGI. This CDR3 has 14 amino acids. The V segment lost 6 bases and the J segment 4 bases; nucleotides outside the gene matches: 8.

This clone appeared once. V gene TRBV19 combines with J gene TRBJ1-1; a possible D gene is TRBD1 (6 bases). CDR1 is LNHDA, CDR2 SQIVND, per germline (reference sequence). This CDR3 region has 16 residues. V gave up 8 bases and J gave up 2 bases, with 21 bases separating them. The CDR3 DNA follows: TGTGCCAGTCTCCTCGGCGGGGGGGCGCTTAACACTGAAGCTTTCTTT. This encodes CASLLGGGALNTEAFF.

The J gene is TRBJ2-1, the V gene TRBV6-1; no definite D call. Trimming took 8 bases from V and 4 from J, leaving 9 bases between them. The germline gives CDR1 MNHNS, CDR2 SASEGT. There are 12 residues in the CDR3. The CDR3 nucleotides are TGTGCCAGCTTAGAGGCTTACAATGAGCAGTTCTTC. This sequence encodes CASLEAYNEQFF.

The chain combines TRBV7-9 with TRBJ1-4, with 8 bases lining up with TRBD1. From germline, CDR1 is SEHNR and CDR2 FQNEAQ (reference sequence). CDR3 size: 14 residues. Trimming cost V 0 bases and J 10 bases; bases outside gene matches: 4. CDR3 DNA sequence: TGTGCCAGCAGCTTAGCTGAGGGGACAGGAAAACTGTTTTTT. Residues: CASSLAEGTGKLFF.

The V gene is TRBV28, the J gene TRBJ1-5; 8 bases map to TRBD1. The CDR3 loop spans 16 amino acids. Trimming cost V 6 bases and J 5 bases; bases outside gene matches: 12. Germline CDR1 and CDR2: MDHEN and SYDVKM. CDR3 amino acids: CASSRGTGYLDQPQHF. The CDR3 DNA reads TGTGCCAGCAGCAGAGGGACAGGATACCTTGATCAGCCCCAGCATTTT. Supplemented by reference TRBV28 and TRBJ1-5, the full variable domain reads DVKVTQSSRYLVKRTGEKVFLECVQDMDHENMFWYRQDPGLGLRLIYFSYDVKMKEKGDIPEGYSVSREKKERFSLILESASTNQTSMYLCASSRGTGYLDQPQHFGDGTRLSIL.

The chain recombines TRBV19 with TRBJ2-1, with TRBD2 matching over 8 bases. The germline V gene has CDR1 LNHDA and CDR2 SQIVND (reference sequence). The CDR3 loop spans 15 amino acids. With V trimmed by 10 bases and J by 0 bases, 8 bases remained unmatched. The CDR3 nucleotides are TGTGCCACTCACCCCGGGACTAGCTCCTACAATGAGCAGTTCTTC. Amino acids: CATHPGTSSYNEQFF.

The CDR3 coding sequence is TGTGCCAGCAGCCCCAGACAGGAGGCCTACGAGCAGTACTTC. Its translation is CASSPRQEAYEQYF. This rearrangement joins TRBV14 to TRBJ2-7; tentatively, D is TRBD1 (6 bases). CDR3 length equals 14 residues. Germline V gene sequence: CDR1 SGHDN, CDR2 FVKESK. V shed 4 bases and J shed 2 bases, with 12 bases lying between them.

To note about this clone: This specimen includes other DNA sequences encoding the same CDR3. V usage is TRBV19 and J usage is TRBJ1-1; perhaps TRBD1 as D (6 bases). CDR1 and CDR2 from the germline V gene are LNHDA and SQIVND (reference sequence). Deletions cut 6 bases from V and 2 bases from J, with 10 bases between. The CDR3 totals 13 residues. The CDR3 loop is CASRLTGNTEAFF. DNA for the CDR3: TGTGCCAGTAGACTGACAGGCAACACTGAAGCTTTCTTT.

V gene TRBV2 combines with J gene TRBJ2-7; TRBD1 matches 7 bases. Germline V gives CDR1 SNHLY, CDR2 FYNNEI. V lost 5 bases and J lost 2; bases outside the gene matches: 3. The CDR3 contains 13 residues. CDR3 nucleotide sequence: TGTGCCAGCAGTCCCGGGACAGCCTACGAGCAGTACTTC. Translating gives CASSPGTAYEQYF. The entire variable domain, with the rest obtained from reference TRBV2 and TRBJ2-7, is as follows: EPEVTQTPSHQVTQMGQEVILRCVPISNHLYFYWYRQILGQKVEFLVSFYNNEISEKSEIFDDQFSVERPDGSNFTLKIRSTKLEDSAMYFCASSPGTAYEQYFGPGTRLTVT.

The chain couples TRBV7-9 to TRBJ1-1, with D perhaps matching TRBD1 (6 bases). There are 14 residues in the CDR3. Trimming removed 4 bases at V and 1 base at J, with 10 bases between. Germline V lookup: CDR1 SEHNR, CDR2 FQNEAQ (reference sequence). The CDR3 here is CASSSGEGNTEAFF. The CDR3 DNA reads as TGTGCCAGCAGCTCAGGGGAAGGGAACACTGAAGCTTTCTTT.

V gene TRBV15 combines with J gene TRBJ2-1; D unresolved. This CDR3 spans 14 amino acids. V gave up 3 bases and J gave up 5 bases, with 11 bases separating them. From germline, CDR1 is LNHNV and CDR2 YYDKDF (reference sequence). CDR3 protein: CATSRGSPNNEQFF. The CDR3 region has the DNA TGTGCCACCAGCAGGGGTAGCCCTAACAATGAGCAGTTCTTC.

V usage is TRBV27 and J usage is TRBJ1-2; tentatively, D is TRBD1 (5 bases). Looked up from germline, CDR1 is MNHEY and CDR2 is SMNVEV (reference sequence). The CDR3 totals 16 residues. V was trimmed by 0 bases and J by 1 base, leaving 12 bases between them. CDR3 in amino acids: CASSLSRTGYNYGYTF. The DNA of the CDR3 is TGTGCCAGCAGTTTATCCAGAACAGGTTATAACTATGGCTACACCTTC.

The CDR3 DNA is TGTGCCCAGACTCCCGGCGCGTCGGGAAAAGCTTTCTTT. Translating it yields CAQTPGASGKAFF. The rearrangement uses TRBV30 and TRBJ1-1, with D hard to call. This CDR3 is 13 amino acids long. The germline V gene has CDR1 GTSNPN and CDR2 SVGIG (reference sequence). V shed 8 bases and J shed 9 bases, with 22 bases lying between them. The variable domain in full, completed from reference TRBV30 and TRBJ1-1, reads SQTIHQWPATLVQPVGSPLSLECTVEGTSNPNLYWYRQAAGRGLQLLFYSVGIGQISSEVPQNLSASRPQDRQFILSSKKLLLSDSGFYLCAQTPGASGKAFFGQGTRLTVV.

The V and J genes are TRBV30 and TRBJ2-1; possible D gene TRBD2, 5 bases. CDR1 and CDR2 from the germline V gene are GTSNPN and SVGIG (reference sequence). CDR3 length: 13 amino acids. The V gene lost 4 bases and the J gene lost 0 bases, with 7 bases spanning the gap. The CDR3 spells CAWTSLSYNEQFF. The CDR3 nucleotides read TGTGCCTGGACTAGCCTCTCCTACAATGAGCAGTTCTTC. Complete variable domain (other parts from reference TRBV30 and TRBJ2-1): SQTIHQWPATLVQPVGSPLSLECTVEGTSNPNLYWYRQAAGRGLQLLFYSVGIGQISSEVPQNLSASRPQDRQFILSSKKLLLSDSGFYLCAWTSLSYNEQFFGPGTRLTVL.

This sequence joins TRBV27 and TRBJ1-4; D may be TRBD1 (6 bases). Trimming pared 0 bases from V and 8 bases from J, leaving 16 bases between. CDR1 MNHEY and CDR2 SMNVEV come from the germline V gene (reference sequence). This CDR3 region has 16 residues. CDR3 nucleotide sequence: TGTGCCAGCAGTTTATCGGCGCGGGGGCTTGGAGAAAAACTGTTTTTT. This codes for CASSLSARGLGEKLFF.

The V call is TRBV6-1, the J call TRBJ2-7, with no clear D. CDR1 and CDR2 from the germline V gene are MNHNS and SASEGT. Trimming pared 3 bases from V and 3 bases from J, leaving 6 bases between. The length of the CDR3 is 12 residues. CDR3: CASSESIYEQYF. The CDR3 DNA is TGTGCCAGCAGTGAGAGTATCTACGAGCAGTACTTC.

This clone has a single count. This chain uses TRBV29-1 with TRBJ2-1; 7 bases align to TRBD2. The CDR3 loop spans 12 amino acids. Germline CDR1 is SQVTM and CDR2 is ANQGSEA. V gave up 2 bases and J gave up 9 bases; unmatched junction bases: 4. CDR3 sequence reads: CSVERGRGEQFF. CDR3 DNA: TGCAGCGTTGAACGGGGGAGGGGTGAGCAGTTCTTC.

The V gene is TRBV27, the J gene TRBJ2-1; 7 nucleotides agree with TRBD2. V shed 4 bases, J shed 5 bases, and the junction held 14 bases outside the gene matches. The CDR3 is 17 residues long. Germline-derived CDR1 and CDR2 are MNHEY and SMNVEV (reference sequence). The CDR3 loop is CASSSSHGSGTHNEQFF. Here the CDR3 DNA reads TGTGCCAGCAGTTCTAGCCATGGGAGCGGGACGCACAATGAGCAGTTCTTC.

The J gene is TRBJ1-5, the V gene TRBV7-9; unclear D gene. Germline V gene sequence: CDR1 SEHNR, CDR2 FQNEAQ (reference sequence). The CDR3 runs to 16 residues. V lost 2 bases to trimming and J lost 1 base, with 12 bases between them. In nucleotides, the CDR3 is TGTGCCAGCAGCTTAAGCGGTGGTGGGAGCAATCAGCCCCAGCATTTT. Protein product: CASSLSGGGSNQPQHF.

This rearrangement joins TRBV11-2 to TRBJ2-7; 10 bases are a match to TRBD1. Germline trimming cut 5 bases from V and 3 bases from J; bases unmatched to any gene: 7. CDR3 length equals 15 residues. Germline CDR1 SGHAT, CDR2 FQNNGV. CDR3 sequence: CASSGGTGEGYEQYF. The DNA for the CDR3 is TGTGCCAGCAGCGGTGGGACAGGGGAGGGCTACGAGCAGTACTTC.

V usage is TRBV28 and J usage is TRBJ2-1; 15 bases line up with TRBD2. The junction had 5 bases not matched to a gene; V was cut back by 5 bases and J by 6 bases. This CDR3 region has 16 residues. CDR1 MDHEN and CDR2 SYDVKM come from the germline V gene. CDR3 sequence reads: CASSGLAGGGSNEQFF. Here the CDR3 DNA reads TGTGCCAGCAGTGGACTAGCGGGGGGGGGATCCAATGAGCAGTTCTTC.

J is TRBJ1-1 and V is TRBV4-1; 8 positions match TRBD1. The CDR3 is 12 residues long. Trimming at V came to 5 bases and at J to 4 bases, leaving 0 bases not matched to a gene. The V gene's germline CDR1 is MGHRA and CDR2 YSYEKL. The CDR3: CASSDRGTEAFF. As DNA, the CDR3 is TGCGCCAGCAGCGACAGGGGCACTGAAGCTTTCTTT.

J is TRBJ2-3 and V is TRBV6-5; 10 bases line up with TRBD2. CDR3 length: 16 amino acids. Germline trimming cut 2 bases from V and 2 bases from J; bases unmatched to any gene: 4. The germline CDR1 and CDR2 sequences are MNHEY and SVGAGI. The CDR3, as DNA: TGTGCCAGCAGTTACGTAGCGGGAGGCCCCACAGATACGCAGTATTTT. Encoded protein: CASSYVAGGPTDTQYF.

The gene calls are TRBV7-2 and TRBJ2-7; perhaps TRBD1 as D (6 bases). Germline V gene lookup returns CDR1 SGHTA and CDR2 FQGNSA. V was cut by 4 bases and J by 4 bases, with 14 bases left in between. This CDR3 is built from 14 residues. CDR3 protein: CASSSRTARYEQYF. The CDR3 DNA reads as TGTGCCAGCAGCTCTCGGACAGCACGGTACGAGCAGTACTTC.

This chain joins TRBV2 and TRBJ2-2; D uncertain. The V and J ends lost 3 bases and 2 bases respectively, with 7 bases between them. There are 14 residues in the CDR3. From germline, CDR1 is SNHLY and CDR2 FYNNEI. The CDR3, as DNA: TGTGCCAGCAGTGATTCGTTAAACACCGGGGAGCTGTTTTTT. Translation: CASSDSLNTGELFF. Variable domain in full (rest from reference TRBV2 and TRBJ2-2): EPEVTQTPSHQVTQMGQEVILRCVPISNHLYFYWYRQILGQKVEFLVSFYNNEISEKSEIFDDQFSVERPDGSNFTLKIRSTKLEDSAMYFCASSDSLNTGELFFGEGSRLTVL.